Below are 8 T cell receptor beta chains sequenced from a single sample in a study of CD8 T cells in ankylosing spondylitis. TCRdb used MiXCR to reprocess the 5' RACE reads, holding one entry per CDR3 protein. The table shows under 300,000 distinct CDR3 sequences, with approximately 10% occurring only once. Sequenced material: blood, either unsorted or a sorted T cell fraction (not recorded which). All receptors come from a male donor with ankylosing spondylitis or in good health (not recorded which).

This clonotype was recorded many times. V is TRBV13 and J is TRBJ2-6, with 8 bases fitting TRBD1. This CDR3 comprises 19 residues. Germline CDR1 is PRHDT and CDR2 is FYEKMQ (reference sequence). V dropped 7 bases and J dropped 0; count of bases not matched to a gene: 14. CDR3 sequence reads: CASTDIQGAGPSGANVLTF. For the CDR3, the DNA is TGTGCCAGCACCGATATCCAGGGGGCCGGTCCCTCTGGGGCCAACGTCCTGACTTTC.

This clonotype has at least ten counts. The gene calls are TRBV5-1 and TRBJ2-5; 10 bases align to TRBD1. The V gene's germline CDR1 is SGHRS and CDR2 YFSETQ. The CDR3 is 14 residues long. V lost 8 bases and J lost 5; bases outside the gene matches: 9. CDR3 sequence reads: CASQTGGGLETQYF. CDR3 nucleotides: TGCGCCAGTCAGACAGGGGGCGGATTGGAGACCCAGTACTTC.

This clonotype has more than one count but fewer than ten. V usage is TRBV3-1 and J usage is TRBJ2-1; no definite D call. There are 15 residues in the CDR3. Trimming cost V 3 bases and J 7 bases, with 16 bases left between them. Germline CDR1 and CDR2: LGHDT and YNNKEL (reference sequence). The CDR3, as DNA: TGTGCCAGCAGCCACCTCCGGACCTCTCGGAATGAGCAGTTCTTC. This translates into CASSHLRTSRNEQFF.

Only a few counts were recorded for this clonotype. This sequence joins TRBV14 and TRBJ2-1, with a tentative D call TRBD2 (6 bases). Trimming left V 1 base short and J 3 bases short, with 10 bases between. CDR1 SGHDN and CDR2 FVKESK come from the germline V gene. The CDR3 sequence is 15 residues long. CDR3 protein: CASSQVGGFYNEQFF. CDR3 nucleotides: TGTGCCAGCAGCCAAGTAGGAGGGTTCTACAATGAGCAGTTCTTC.

This clonotype was found a few times. CDR3 coding DNA: TGTGCCAGCAGTTTGTGGCAGCCGGGGTCCTATGGCTACACCTTC. Amino acid sequence: CASSLWQPGSYGYTF. The V call is TRBV12-3 or TRBV12-4, the J call TRBJ1-2; unclear D gene. The CDR3 covers 15 residues. V gave up 3 bases and J gave up 4 bases, with 15 bases separating them.

The V and J genes are TRBV2 and TRBJ2-7; 9 bases fit TRBD1. The V gene end was trimmed by 7 bases and the J gene end by 5 bases; junction bases not matched to a gene: 21. There are 18 residues in the CDR3. The germline gives CDR1 SNHLY, CDR2 FYNNEI. CDR3 nucleotides: TGTGCCAGCATCTCCATAGACCCTACAGGGGGCGAAGGGGACGAGCAGTACTTC. Protein: CASISIDPTGGEGDEQYF.

This chain joins TRBV7-2 and TRBJ2-7; D is ambiguous. This CDR3 spans 15 amino acids. The germline V gene has CDR1 SGHTA and CDR2 FQGNSA. V dropped 1 base and J dropped 5 bases, with 15 bases sitting between them. The CDR3 reads CASSLDVADTDEQYF. The CDR3 DNA is TGTGCCAGCAGCTTAGATGTCGCAGACACCGACGAGCAGTACTTC.

This clonotype was detected many times. Relative to the germline gene, one junction end is altered; a read error may explain this. CDR3 DNA: TGTGCCAGCAGCTTAGGACAGGGTGGTAATCAGCCCCAGCATTTT. The encoded protein is CASSLGQGGNQPQHF. The V gene is TRBV5-1, the J gene TRBJ1-5, with 8 bases that match TRBD1. In germline, CDR1 is SGHRS, CDR2 YFSETQ. CDR3 length: 15 residues.